This TCR beta chain comes out of a study of metastatic and nonmetastatic thyroid tumors. The germline gives CDR1 MNHGY, CDR2 SVAAGI. The CDR3 consists of 22 residues. Concerning this clone: A much larger clone differs by one base, so this may be a read error.

MiXCR reprocessed the PCR reads for TCRdb. The table records about 22,000 clones, less than 20% of them present only once. Patients were all untreated before their thyroid surgery. The clonotype comes from a male donor with papillary thyroid cancer or a benign thyroid nodule (not recorded which). Some clones in this sample may be carry-over from other donors' samples. Sequences were obtained from adjacent normal tissue. The rearrangement links TRBV6-9 to TRBJ2-6; 8 positions agree with TRBD1. The CDR3 sequence is CASSYWSSDLDRAPPGANVLNF. CDR3 nucleotide sequence: TGTGCCAGCAGTTATTGGAGCAGCGATTTGGACAGGGCCCCCCCTGGGGCCAACGTCCTGAATTTC.